This T cell receptor beta chain was sequenced in a study of human T cells and chemical hapten exposure. Study outcomes and limitations: With patch test score, the counts of PT1 expanded TCRs showed a positive correlation.

About this clonotype: Its antigen remains unknown.

Germline V gene sequence: CDR1 LGHDT, CDR2 YNNKEL (reference sequence). CDR3 length equals 14 residues. Trimming left V 2 bases short and J 8 bases short, with 15 bases between. Unique molecular identifiers were attached to individual cDNA molecules during library preparation. Study processing details: Sequenced samples showed a median of approximately 100,000 TCRs each, with counts running from around 24,000 to 710,000. TCRdb ran MiXCR on the RACE reads and lists one entry per CDR3 protein. The authors' filters were not applied to this entry. The data contain around 120,000 distinct CDR3 sequences, roughly 13% of them singletons. Noted time point: patch test 1, 2 weeks after DPC sensitization. Sample treatment: therapeutic diphenylcyclopropenone sensitization with weekly scalp DPC.

This clonotype was sampled from a young man with alopecia areata. Some clones in this sample may be carry-over from other donors' samples. V gene TRBV3-1 combines with J gene TRBJ1-2; TRBD1 is a possible D gene (6 bases). The source material was whole blood, sampled in connection with sensitization to the hapten diphenylcyclopropenone (DPC). The CDR3 DNA is TGTGCCAGCAGCCAAACAGGGCCCAGCTCCGGCTACACCTTC. Protein product: CASSQTGPSSGYTF.